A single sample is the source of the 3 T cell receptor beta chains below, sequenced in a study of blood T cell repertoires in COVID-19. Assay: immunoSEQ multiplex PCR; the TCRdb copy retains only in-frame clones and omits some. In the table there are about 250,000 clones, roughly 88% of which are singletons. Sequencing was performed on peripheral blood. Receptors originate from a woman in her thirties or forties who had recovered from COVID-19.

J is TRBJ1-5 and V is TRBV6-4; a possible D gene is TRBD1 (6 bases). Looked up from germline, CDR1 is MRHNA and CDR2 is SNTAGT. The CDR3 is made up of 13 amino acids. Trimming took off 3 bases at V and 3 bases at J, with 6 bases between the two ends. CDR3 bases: TGTGCCAGCAGTGAGGGGGCCAATCAGCCCCAGCATTTT. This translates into CASSEGANQPQHF.

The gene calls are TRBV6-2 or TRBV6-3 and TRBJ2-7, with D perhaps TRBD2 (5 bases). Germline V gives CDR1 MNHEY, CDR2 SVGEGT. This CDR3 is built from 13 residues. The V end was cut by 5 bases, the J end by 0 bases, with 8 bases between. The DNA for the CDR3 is TGTGCCAGCAGTCGACTAACCTCCTACGAGCAGTACTTC. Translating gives CASSRLTSYEQYF.

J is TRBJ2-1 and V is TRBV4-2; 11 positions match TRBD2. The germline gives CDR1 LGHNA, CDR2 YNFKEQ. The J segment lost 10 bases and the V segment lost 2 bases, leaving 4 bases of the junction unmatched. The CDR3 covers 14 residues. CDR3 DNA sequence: TGTGCCAGCAGCCAACCGGGACTAGCGGACGAGCAGTTCTTC. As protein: CASSQPGLADEQFF.